Listed here are 15 T cell receptor beta chains from one sample, sequenced in a study of beta chain features in type 1 diabetes (dated by TCRdb to the late 2010s). Library preparation was by the immunoSEQ multiplex PCR assay. The High Capacity cDNA Reverse Transcription Kit was used to reverse transcribe all of the isolated RNA, meaning that expressed TCRB transcripts were what got sequenced. This is the immuneACCESS table as TCRdb keeps it, with only in-frame sequences that have V and J called. A part of the clones is gone; compared with another copy, unresolved V genes explain less than half, and the rest is unexplained. In all, the sample holds hundreds of thousands of clones, and around an eighth of those were seen once. Of the sample, roughly 0.015% is held by the ten largest clones. Sequenced material: naive CD4+ T cells from blood. Taken with the paper, the label for cell subset or site translates to: true naive CD4+ T cells. These receptors all come from a man aged 18 to 35 in good health.

V gene TRBV2 combines with J gene TRBJ1-5; 11 nucleotides align to TRBD1. The V segment lost 6 bases and the J segment 4 bases; nucleotides outside the gene matches: 5. The germline V gene encodes CDR1 SNHLY and CDR2 FYNNEI. This CDR3 is 15 amino acids long. The chain's CDR3 is CASRLGTGGNQPQHF. The CDR3 DNA follows: TGTGCCAGCAGGTTGGGGACAGGGGGAAATCAGCCCCAGCATTTT.

In this sample, this clone turned up many times. The chain employs TRBV6-6 and TRBJ2-7; D ambiguous. The V gene's germline CDR1 is MNHNY and CDR2 SVGAGI (reference sequence). The V end lost 0 bases, the J end lost 6 bases, and 9 bases lay between the germline ends. The CDR3 has 13 amino acids. The CDR3 sequence is CASSYSVIGEQYF. The CDR3 DNA follows: TGTGCCAGCAGTTACTCCGTAATCGGCGAGCAGTACTTC.

The chain carries TRBV30 and TRBJ1-5; the D gene is possibly TRBD1 (5 bases). The CDR3 sequence is 13 residues long. Germline loops: CDR1 GTSNPN, CDR2 SVGIG (reference sequence). The ends were cut back, 1 base at V and 7 bases at J, with 11 bases in the middle. The CDR3 loop reads CAWSAAGRQPQHF. The CDR3 DNA sequence: TGTGCCTGGAGTGCGGCAGGGAGGCAGCCCCAGCATTTT.

J is TRBJ2-7 and V is TRBV7-2; D gene uncertain. V lost 5 bases and J lost 7, with 9 bases in between. This CDR3 has 11 amino acids. The germline CDR1 and CDR2 sequences are SGHTA and FQGNSA. DNA for the CDR3: TGTGCCAGCAGCCTGCCCGGGGAGCAGTACTTC. Translation: CASSLPGEQYF. Using reference TRBV7-2 and TRBJ2-7 for the parts outside the CDR3, the full variable domain is GAGVSQSPSNKVTEKGKDVELRCDPISGHTALYWYRQSLGQGLEFLIYFQGNSAPDKSGLPSDRFSAERTGGSVSTLTIQRTQQEDSAVYLCASSLPGEQYFGPGTRLTVT.

This clone appeared a few times. The V call is TRBV5-5, the J call TRBJ2-7; tentative D call: TRBD1 (6 bases). V lost 0 bases and J lost 8, with 9 bases in between. The CDR3 covers 12 residues. The germline gives CDR1 SGHKS, CDR2 YYEKEE (reference sequence). The CDR3 DNA is TGTGCCAGCAGCTTGGTTGGGGGCAAGCAGTACTTC. Its protein product is CASSLVGGKQYF.

The chain is built from TRBV10-2 and TRBJ2-1; 13 positions agree with TRBD2. From germline, CDR1 is WSHSY and CDR2 SAAADI. V was pared by 6 bases and J by 7 bases, with 9 bases of the junction left unmatched. This CDR3 spans 16 amino acids. The CDR3 DNA is TGCGCCAGCAGCCGTACTAGCGGGGGGGCCTTTAATGAGCAGTTCTTC. It specifies CASSRTSGGAFNEQFF.

This clone came up a few times. The rearrangement links TRBV6-5 to TRBJ2-5, with D possibly matching TRBD2 (6 bases). V was clipped by 10 bases and J by 5 bases, with 17 bases between them. CDR3 length: 13 amino acids. Germline V gene lookup returns CDR1 MNHEY and CDR2 SVGAGI. CDR3 amino acids: CATRNGGAETQYF. The CDR3, as DNA: TGTGCCACCCGGAACGGCGGGGCGGAGACCCAGTACTTC.

The rearrangement joins TRBV6-5 to TRBJ1-5, with D uncertain. The CDR3 has 13 residues. Trimming took off 4 bases at V and 2 bases at J, with 6 bases between the two ends. Germline V gene data show CDR1 as MNHEY and CDR2 as SVGAGI. The CDR3 is CASSLSGNQPQHF. The CDR3 nucleotides are TGTGCCAGCAGTTTGTCTGGCAATCAGCCCCAGCATTTT.

This clone was observed a handful of times. The chain joins TRBV27 to TRBJ2-5, with 8 bases that match TRBD2. CDR1 and CDR2 (germline): MNHEY, SMNVEV (reference sequence). The CDR3 contains 15 residues. Trimming cost V 6 bases and J 4 bases; bases outside gene matches: 10. CDR3 protein: CASSQAGARGETQYF. CDR3 DNA: TGTGCCAGCAGCCAAGCGGGAGCGCGGGGAGAGACCCAGTACTTC.

This clone was detected only a few times. CDR3 nucleotides: TGTGCCAGCTCACCGTCAGGGAACTACGAGCAGTACTTC. Amino acids: CASSPSGNYEQYF. The chain joins TRBV18 to TRBJ2-7; D might be TRBD1 (5 bases). CDR1 KGHSH and CDR2 LQKENI come from the germline V gene. This CDR3 comprises 13 residues. V gave up 3 bases and J gave up 3 bases, with 9 bases separating them.

There are a few counts of this clone. The chain recombines TRBV19 with TRBJ2-7; the match to TRBD1 covers 7 bases. Germline CDR1 and CDR2: LNHDA and SQIVND (reference sequence). The length of the CDR3 is 13 residues. V shed 9 bases, J shed 4 bases, and the junction held 9 bases outside the gene matches. Here the CDR3 reads CASMGQNSYEQYF. CDR3 bases: TGTGCCAGCATGGGACAGAACTCTTACGAGCAGTACTTC.

The chain links TRBV28 to TRBJ2-1, with D unresolved. CDR1 is MDHEN and CDR2 is SYDVKM in the germline V gene. The CDR3 is 12 residues long. V was shortened by 3 bases and J by 6 bases, with 6 bases between the two germline ends. CDR3 sequence reads: CASSFGRNEQFF. CDR3 in DNA: TGTGCCAGCAGTTTTGGGCGCAATGAGCAGTTCTTC.

This chain connects TRBV18 to TRBJ1-2; 11 bases match TRBD1. The CDR3 loop spans 14 amino acids. With 3 bases clipped from V and 4 bases from J, the junction kept 1 base outside the gene matches. The germline V gene encodes CDR1 KGHSH and CDR2 LQKENI. The CDR3 region has the DNA TGTGCCAGCTCACCGGGACAGGGGGGCTATGGCTACACCTTC. The encoded protein is CASSPGQGGYGYTF.

This clone has just a few counts. V and J are TRBV5-4 and TRBJ2-7, with 7 nucleotides matching TRBD2. Unmatched junction bases numbered 10, after V lost 4 bases and J lost 3 bases. The CDR3 is 15 amino acids. Germline assignment: CDR1 SGHNT and CDR2 YYREEE (reference sequence). This CDR3 is CASSPNPGLVYEQYF. CDR3 coding DNA: TGTGCCAGCAGCCCCAACCCAGGACTAGTCTACGAGCAGTACTTC.

V and J are TRBV5-4 and TRBJ2-1; weak D call: TRBD2 (5 bases). Trimming cost V 4 bases and J 2 bases, with 7 bases left between them. Germline CDR1 SGHNT, CDR2 YYREEE (reference sequence). The CDR3 length is 13 residues. The DNA of the CDR3 is TGTGCCAGCAGCACCGGGACCTACAATGAGCAGTTCTTC. Protein sequence: CASSTGTYNEQFF.